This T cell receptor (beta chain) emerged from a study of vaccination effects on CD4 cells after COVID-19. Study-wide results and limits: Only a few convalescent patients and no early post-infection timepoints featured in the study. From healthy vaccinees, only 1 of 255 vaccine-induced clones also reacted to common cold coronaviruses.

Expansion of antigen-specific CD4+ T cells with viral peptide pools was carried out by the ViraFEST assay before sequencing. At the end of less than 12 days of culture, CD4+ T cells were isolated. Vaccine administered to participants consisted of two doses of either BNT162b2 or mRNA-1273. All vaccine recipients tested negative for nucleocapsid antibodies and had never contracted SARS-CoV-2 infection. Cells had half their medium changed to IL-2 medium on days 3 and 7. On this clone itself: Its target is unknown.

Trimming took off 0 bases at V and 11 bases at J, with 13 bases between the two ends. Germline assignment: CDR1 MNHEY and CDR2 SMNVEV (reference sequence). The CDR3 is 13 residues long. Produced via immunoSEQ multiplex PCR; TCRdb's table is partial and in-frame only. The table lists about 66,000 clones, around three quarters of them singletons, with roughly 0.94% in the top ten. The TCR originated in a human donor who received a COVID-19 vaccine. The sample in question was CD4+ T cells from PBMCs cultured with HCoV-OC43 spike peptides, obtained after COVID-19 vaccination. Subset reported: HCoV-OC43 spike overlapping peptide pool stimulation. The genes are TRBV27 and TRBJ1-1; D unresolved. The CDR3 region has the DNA TGTGCCAGCAGTTTATCGGGCCGGACCCAGGCTTTCTTT. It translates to CASSLSGRTQAFF.